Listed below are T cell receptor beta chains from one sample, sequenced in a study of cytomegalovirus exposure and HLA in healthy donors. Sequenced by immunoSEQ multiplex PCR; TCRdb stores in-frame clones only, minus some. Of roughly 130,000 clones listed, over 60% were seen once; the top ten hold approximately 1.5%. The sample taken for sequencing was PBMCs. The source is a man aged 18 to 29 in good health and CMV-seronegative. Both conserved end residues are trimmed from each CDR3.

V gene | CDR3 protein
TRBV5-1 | ASSLLQGQETQY
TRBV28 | ASSRILDRVRTNEQF
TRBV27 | ASSRRTSGVYEQY
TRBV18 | ASSAAVASGNTIY
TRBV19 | ASSIYGGVYNEQF
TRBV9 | ASSHDYPYGEQF
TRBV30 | AWIPGQGFYEQY
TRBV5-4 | ASSLGTAPQETQY
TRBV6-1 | ASSGSSGEKLF
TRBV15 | ATSRRRDRIATNEKLF
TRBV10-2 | ATKLAGGYNEQF
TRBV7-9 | ASSYLETSGNTIY
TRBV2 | ATVSSGNTIY
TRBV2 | ASSVSPSIGGSTEAF
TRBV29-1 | SARDRANEKLF
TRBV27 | ASRRGGSSYEQY
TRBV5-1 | ASSLDRPTGELF
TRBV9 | ASSVKGGSANEQF
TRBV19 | ASSPHLDRGSHEQY
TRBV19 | ASSQRDSGPNQPQH
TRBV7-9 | ASRNAEEGGTGNTIY
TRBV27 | ASGNKGQPQH